This TCR beta chain was identified in a study of PD-L1 blockade in urothelial cancer. V lost 6 bases to trimming and J lost 2 bases; unmatched junction nucleotides: 1. CDR1 and CDR2 from the germline V gene are SNHLY and FYNNEI. This CDR3 is 14 amino acids long. Stated time point: peripheral blood 6 weeks after treatment start. Libraries were prepared by immunoSEQ multiplex PCR; TCRdb keeps only in-frame clonotypes and omits some of them. The data show 75,000 to 95,000 clones, approximately 90% seen once. The V gene is TRBV2, the J gene TRBJ2-1; 10 bases align to TRBD2. The TCR sequence derives from an elderly woman with urothelial cancer. The sample was PBMCs, taken around atezolizumab (anti-PD-L1) treatment. CDR3 sequence: CASSGTSAYNEQFF. The CDR3 DNA reads TGTGCCAGCAGCGGGACTAGCGCCTACAATGAGCAGTTCTTC. The variable domain in full, with the rest retrieved from reference TRBV2 and TRBJ2-1, is EPEVTQTPSHQVTQMGQEVILRCVPISNHLYFYWYRQILGQKVEFLVSFYNNEISEKSEIFDDQFSVERPDGSNFTLKIRSTKLEDSAMYFCASSGTSAYNEQFFGPGTRLTVL.